Sequencing of this TCR beta chain was carried out in a study of cytomegalovirus exposure and HLA in healthy donors. Study conclusions and caveats: Cytomegalovirus association was assigned to approximately 160 TCR beta chains.

This table comes from immunoSEQ multiplex PCR, and its TCRdb copy is limited to in-frame clones, with some not included. The sample records nearly 200,000 clones, 75% to 85% being singletons. As for this clone: Its antigen remains unknown.

Germline CDR1 and CDR2: LNHDA and SQIVND (reference sequence). This CDR3 has 13 residues. J is TRBJ1-5 and V is TRBV19, with D hard to call. Sequencing was done on a sample of PBMCs. The clonotype comes from a woman in her thirties in good health and CMV-seropositive. The CDR3 nucleotides are TGTGCGTCTTCATGGGCGAGCAATCAGCCCCAGCATTTT. Its protein product is CASSWASNQPQHF.